The source of this T cell receptor (beta chain) is a study of response to subunit inactivated influenza vaccine. TCRdb re-derived calls from the RT-PCR reads in MiXCR, one entry per CDR3 protein. Among roughly 700,000 distinct CDR3 sequences listed, approximately 15% were seen once. This material consisted of PBMCs from blood, taken about 14 days before vaccination. This TCR was recovered from a man aged 45-65 years who received an inactivated influenza vaccine.

The CDR3 sequence is CSGVDRGTDTQYF. DNA of the CDR3: TGCAGTGGTGTGGACAGGGGCACAGATACGCAGTATTTT. The chain recombines TRBV20-1 with TRBJ2-3; TRBD1 matches at 8 bases. Trimming cost V 7 bases and J 1 base; bases outside gene matches: 4. The CDR3 is made up of 13 amino acids. Germline V gene data show CDR1 as DFQATT and CDR2 as SNEGSKA (reference sequence).